One and the same sample provided the 14 T cell receptor beta chains below, sequenced in a study of T cells in Graves' hyperthyroidism and ophthalmopathy. Amplified regions were TCR beta CDR3 sequences from RNA transcripts. A first-round RT-PCR of the TCR CDR3 used the HTBI primer set. TCRdb reprocessed the multiplex PCR reads with MiXCR, giving one entry per CDR3 protein. Found here are 650,000 to 700,000 distinct CDR3 sequences, approximately 15% of them singletons; the top ten hold 15% to 19%. The specimen sequenced was blood. The receptor set was obtained from a man aged 50 to 60 with Graves' hyperthyroidism.

This chain links TRBV19 with TRBJ1-5, with D possibly matching TRBD1 (6 bases). Trimming pared 6 bases from V and 1 base from J, leaving 22 bases between. This CDR3 comprises 18 residues. Germline CDR1 reads LNHDA; CDR2 reads SQIVND (reference sequence). CDR3 residues: CASSSQGFRVKSNQPQHF. The CDR3 DNA reads as TGTGCCAGTAGCTCACAGGGTTTCCGGGTCAAAAGCAATCAGCCCCAGCATTTT.

The chain is built from TRBV7-2 and TRBJ1-2; TRBD1 aligns across 7 bases. This CDR3 has 15 amino acids. The V gene's germline CDR1 is SGHTA and CDR2 FQGNSA. Losses at the gene ends were 3 bases for V and 4 bases for J; bases not matched to a gene: 8. CDR3: CASSFIDRDPYGYTF. CDR3 coding DNA: TGTGCCAGCAGCTTCATAGACAGGGACCCCTATGGCTACACCTTC.

There are many counts of this clonotype. The rearrangement uses TRBV30 and TRBJ2-2, with TRBD1 identical over 7 bases. Losses at the gene ends were 4 bases for V and 7 bases for J; bases not matched to a gene: 9. The CDR3 totals 14 residues. Per germline, CDR1 GTSNPN and CDR2 SVGIG (reference sequence). The chain's CDR3 is CAWKRQGTSGELFF. As DNA, the CDR3 is TGTGCCTGGAAAAGACAGGGAACTAGCGGGGAGCTGTTTTTT.

In its sample, this clonotype was seen many times. This rearrangement joins TRBV27 to TRBJ1-1; D unclear. V lost 2 bases and J 1 base, leaving 11 bases between the germline ends. The CDR3 extends over 15 amino acids. CDR1 and CDR2 (germline): MNHEY, SMNVEV (reference sequence). Written as DNA, the CDR3 is TGTGCCAGCAGTTTAAGCCCGCTATGGAACACTGAAGCTTTCTTT. As protein: CASSLSPLWNTEAFF.

This clonotype appeared many times. The genes are TRBV2 and TRBJ2-5; D is ambiguous. The germline V gene has CDR1 SNHLY and CDR2 FYNNEI. Trimming shortened V by 4 bases and J by 4 bases, and 10 bases separated the two germline ends. This CDR3 comprises 13 residues. The CDR3 sequence is CASSGERAETQYF. CDR3 DNA sequence: TGTGCCAGCAGTGGGGAACGGGCAGAGACCCAGTACTTC.

Regarding this clonotype: The CDR3 end shows no conserved phenylalanine or tryptophan, and so a read error is likely. The V gene is TRBV14, the J gene TRBJ2-3; TRBD1 matches at 10 bases. This CDR3 is built from 14 residues. The V and J ends lost 4 bases and 4 bases, in that order; junction bases with no gene match: 2. Germline V gene sequence: CDR1 SGHDN, CDR2 FVKESK. The CDR3 protein is CASSLDRGADTQYL. The CDR3 bases are TGTGCCAGCAGCCTGGACAGGGGGGCAGATACGCAGTATCTT.

This clonotype was recorded many times. The V gene is TRBV7-2, the J gene TRBJ1-2; maybe TRBD1 (5 bases). CDR1 and CDR2 from the germline V gene are SGHTA and FQGNSA. Trimming left V 5 bases short and J 4 bases short, with 17 bases between. The CDR3 totals 15 residues. CDR3 bases: TGTGCCAGCAGCCCATCCCCATCTGGGGGCTATGGCTACACCTTC. Its protein is CASSPSPSGGYGYTF.

The V gene is TRBV20-1, the J gene TRBJ1-4; no reliable D call. V was trimmed by 2 bases and J by 0 bases, leaving 13 bases between them. This CDR3 has 16 amino acids. Germline CDR1 and CDR2: DFQATT and SNEGSKA (reference sequence). Written as DNA, the CDR3 is TGCAGTGCTAGACAGGAGATCAACCCAACTAATGAAAAACTGTTTTTT. As protein: CSARQEINPTNEKLFF.

The V gene is TRBV28, the J gene TRBJ2-3, with D possibly being TRBD1 (5 bases). Trimming pared 8 bases from V and 2 bases from J, leaving 17 bases between. The CDR3 extends over 15 amino acids. CDR1 MDHEN and CDR2 SYDVKM come from the germline V gene. CDR3 bases: TGTGCCAGCTCACCACAGGACGCTATCACAGATACGCAGTATTTT. Translating it yields CASSPQDAITDTQYF.

In this sample, this clonotype turned up once. The J gene is TRBJ1-1, the V gene TRBV15; no firm D call. In germline, CDR1 is LNHNV, CDR2 YYDKDF (reference sequence). CDR3 length equals 14 residues. Trimming took off 5 bases at V and 2 bases at J, with 12 bases between the two ends. Here the CDR3 reads CATSSPRANTEAFF. CDR3 in DNA: TGTGCCACCAGCTCACCACGGGCTAACACTGAAGCTTTCTTT.

This chain uses TRBV13 with TRBJ2-7; D may be TRBD2 (6 bases). The germline V and J ends were trimmed by 5 bases and 0 bases, with 14 bases remaining between them. Germline V CDR1 and CDR2: PRHDT, FYEKMQ (reference sequence). This CDR3 region has 15 residues. This CDR3 is CASSRIVADSYEQYF. DNA of the CDR3: TGTGCCAGCAGCAGAATCGTAGCGGACTCCTACGAGCAGTACTTC. Full variable domain (remainder filled in from reference TRBV13 and TRBJ2-7): AAGVIQSPRHLIKEKRETATLKCYPIPRHDTVYWYQQGPGQDPQFLISFYEKMQSDKGSIPDRFSAQQFSDYHSELNMSSLELGDSALYFCASSRIVADSYEQYFGPGTRLTVT.

In this sample, this clonotype turned up a few times. The genes are TRBV5-1 and TRBJ2-5; no firm D call. Trimming left V 0 bases short and J 5 bases short, with 14 bases between. Germline V gene data show CDR1 as SGHRS and CDR2 as YFSETQ. CDR3 length: 15 residues. Here the CDR3 reads CASSLAALQEETQYF. CDR3 sequence (DNA): TGCGCCAGCAGCTTGGCCGCACTCCAGGAGGAGACCCAGTACTTC.

A remark on this clonotype: Possible read error: a much larger clone is one base away. The chain links TRBV6-5 to TRBJ2-3; no firm D call. CDR1 is MNHEY, CDR2 SVGAGI, per germline. Trimming pared 2 bases from V and 5 bases from J, leaving 11 bases between. The CDR3 is 14 residues long. For the CDR3, the DNA is TGTGCCAGCAGTTACGGCGAGAGAGAAGATACGCAGTATTTT. Protein sequence: CASSYGEREDTQYF.

V is TRBV9 and J is TRBJ2-7; 8 nucleotides line up with TRBD2. CDR1 and CDR2 from the germline V gene are SGDLS and YYNGEE. The CDR3 consists of 17 residues. J was trimmed by 5 bases and V by 1 base; bases with no gene match: 14. The CDR3, as DNA: TGTGCCAGCAGCGTAACCAGCGGGGGCTTGGCATGGCACGAGCAGTACTTC. Protein product: CASSVTSGGLAWHEQYF.